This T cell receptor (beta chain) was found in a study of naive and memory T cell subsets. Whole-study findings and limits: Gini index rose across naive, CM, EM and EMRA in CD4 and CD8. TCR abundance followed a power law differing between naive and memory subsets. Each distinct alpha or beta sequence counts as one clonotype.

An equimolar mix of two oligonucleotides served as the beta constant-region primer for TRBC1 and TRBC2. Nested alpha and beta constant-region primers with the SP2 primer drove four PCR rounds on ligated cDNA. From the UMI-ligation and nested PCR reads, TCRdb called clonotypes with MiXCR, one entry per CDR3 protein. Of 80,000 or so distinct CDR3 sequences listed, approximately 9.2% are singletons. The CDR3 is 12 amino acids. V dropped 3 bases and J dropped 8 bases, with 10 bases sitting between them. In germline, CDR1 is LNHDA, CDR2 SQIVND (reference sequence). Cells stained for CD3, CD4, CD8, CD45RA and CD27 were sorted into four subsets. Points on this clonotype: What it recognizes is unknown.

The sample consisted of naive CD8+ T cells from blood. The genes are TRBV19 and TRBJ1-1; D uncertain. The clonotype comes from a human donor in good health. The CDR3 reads CASSIKGREAFF. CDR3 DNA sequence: TGTGCCAGTAGTATCAAGGGCAGGGAAGCTTTCTTT.